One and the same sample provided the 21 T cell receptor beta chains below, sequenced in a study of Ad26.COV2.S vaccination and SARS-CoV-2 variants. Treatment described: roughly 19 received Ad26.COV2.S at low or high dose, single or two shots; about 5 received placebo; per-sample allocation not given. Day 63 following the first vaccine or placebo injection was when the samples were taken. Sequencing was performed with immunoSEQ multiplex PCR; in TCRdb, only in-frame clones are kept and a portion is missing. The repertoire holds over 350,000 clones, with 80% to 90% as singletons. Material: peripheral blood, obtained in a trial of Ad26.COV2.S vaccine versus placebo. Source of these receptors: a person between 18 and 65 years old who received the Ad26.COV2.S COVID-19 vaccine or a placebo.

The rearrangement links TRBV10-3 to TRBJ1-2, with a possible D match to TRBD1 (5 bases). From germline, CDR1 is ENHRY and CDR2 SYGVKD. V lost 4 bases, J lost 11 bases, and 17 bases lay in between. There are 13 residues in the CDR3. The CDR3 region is CAISVRDGERYTF. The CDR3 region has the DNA TGTGCCATCAGTGTCCGGGACGGAGAACGTTACACCTTC.

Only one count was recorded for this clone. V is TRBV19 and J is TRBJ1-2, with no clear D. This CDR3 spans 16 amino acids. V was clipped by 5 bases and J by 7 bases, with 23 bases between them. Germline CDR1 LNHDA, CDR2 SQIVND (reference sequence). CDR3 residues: CASSPPRGAPLFGYTF. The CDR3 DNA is TGTGCCAGTAGTCCACCCCGGGGAGCCCCTCTTTTTGGCTACACCTTC.

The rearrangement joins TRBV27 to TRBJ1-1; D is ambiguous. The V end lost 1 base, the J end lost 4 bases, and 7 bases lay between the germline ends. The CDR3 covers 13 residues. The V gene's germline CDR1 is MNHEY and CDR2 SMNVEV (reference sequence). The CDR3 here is CASSLLMGTEAFF. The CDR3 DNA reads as TGTGCCAGCAGTTTATTAATGGGCACTGAAGCTTTCTTT.

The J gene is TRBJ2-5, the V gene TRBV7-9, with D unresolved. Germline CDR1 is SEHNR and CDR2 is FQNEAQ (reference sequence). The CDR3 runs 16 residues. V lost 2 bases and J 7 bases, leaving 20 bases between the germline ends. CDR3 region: CASSLSATRSERTQYF. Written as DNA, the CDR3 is TGTGCCAGCAGCTTATCCGCGACAAGATCGGAAAGGACCCAGTACTTC.

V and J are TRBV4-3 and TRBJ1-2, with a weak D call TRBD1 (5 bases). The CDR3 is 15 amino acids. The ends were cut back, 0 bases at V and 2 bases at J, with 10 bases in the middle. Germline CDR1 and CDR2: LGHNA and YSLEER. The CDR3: CASSQDQGRNYGYTF. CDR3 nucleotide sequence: TGCGCCAGCAGCCAAGATCAGGGACGAAACTATGGCTACACCTTC.

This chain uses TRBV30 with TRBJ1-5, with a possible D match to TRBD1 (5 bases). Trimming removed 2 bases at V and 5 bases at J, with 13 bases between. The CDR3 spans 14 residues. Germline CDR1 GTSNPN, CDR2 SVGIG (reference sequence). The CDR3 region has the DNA TGTGCCTGGAGTAGAGCAGGGACTGATCAGCCCCAGCATTTT. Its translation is CAWSRAGTDQPQHF.

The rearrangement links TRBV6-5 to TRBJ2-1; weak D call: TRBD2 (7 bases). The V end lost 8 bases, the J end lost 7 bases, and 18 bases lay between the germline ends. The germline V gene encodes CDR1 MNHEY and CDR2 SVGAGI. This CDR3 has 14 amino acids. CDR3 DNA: TGTGCCAGCGGTTGGGGGGGGCCAGGGAATGAGCAGTTCTTC. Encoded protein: CASGWGGPGNEQFF.

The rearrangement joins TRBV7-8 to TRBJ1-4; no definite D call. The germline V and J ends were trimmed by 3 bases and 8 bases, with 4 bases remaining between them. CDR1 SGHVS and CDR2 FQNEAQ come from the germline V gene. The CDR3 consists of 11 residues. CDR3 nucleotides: TGTGCCAGCAGCTTCAAGGAAAAACTGTTTTTT. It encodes CASSFKEKLFF. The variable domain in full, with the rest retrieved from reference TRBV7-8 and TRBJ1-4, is GAGVSQSPRYKVAKRGQDVALRCDPISGHVSLFWYQQALGQGPEFLTYFQNEAQLDKSGLPSDRFFAERPEGSVSTLKIQRTQQEDSAVYLCASSFKEKLFFGSGTQLSVL.

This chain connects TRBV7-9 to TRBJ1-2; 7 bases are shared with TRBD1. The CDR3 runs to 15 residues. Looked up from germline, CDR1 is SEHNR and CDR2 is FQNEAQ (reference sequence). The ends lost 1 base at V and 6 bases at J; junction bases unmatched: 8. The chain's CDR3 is CASSLESGGTDGYTF. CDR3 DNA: TGTGCCAGCAGCTTAGAGTCTGGAGGGACAGATGGCTACACCTTC.

The CDR3 sequence is CASSLEGPGADTQYF. CDR3 sequence (DNA): TGCGCCAGCAGCCTGGAGGGCCCCGGGGCAGATACGCAGTATTTT. The V gene is TRBV5-1, the J gene TRBJ2-3; possible D gene TRBD2, 6 bases. The CDR3 has 15 residues. The ends were cut back, 4 bases at V and 4 bases at J, with 16 bases in the middle. Germline CDR1 reads SGHRS; CDR2 reads YFSETQ. Complete variable domain (other parts from reference TRBV5-1 and TRBJ2-3): KAGVTQTPRYLIKTRGQQVTLSCSPISGHRSVSWYQQTPGQGLQFLFEYFSETQRNKGNFPGRFSGRQFSNSRSEMNVSTLELGDSALYLCASSLEGPGADTQYFGPGTRLTVL.

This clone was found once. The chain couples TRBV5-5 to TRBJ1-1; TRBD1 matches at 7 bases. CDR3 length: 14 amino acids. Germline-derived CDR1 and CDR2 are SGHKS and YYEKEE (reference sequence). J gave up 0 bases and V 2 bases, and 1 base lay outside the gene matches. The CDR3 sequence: CASSLDRVNTEAFF. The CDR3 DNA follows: TGTGCCAGCAGCTTAGACAGGGTGAACACTGAAGCTTTCTTT.

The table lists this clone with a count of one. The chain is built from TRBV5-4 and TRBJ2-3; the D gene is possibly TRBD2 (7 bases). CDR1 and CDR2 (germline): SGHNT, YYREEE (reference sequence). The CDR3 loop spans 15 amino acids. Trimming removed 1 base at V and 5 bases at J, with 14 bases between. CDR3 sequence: CASSLPGGAGDTQYF. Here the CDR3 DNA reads TGTGCCAGCAGCTTGCCGGGGGGCGCGGGAGATACGCAGTATTTT.

The DNA of the CDR3 is TGTGCCAGCAGTGAATATGGGGTGGATGAGCAGTACTTC. Protein: CASSEYGVDEQYF. The chain joins TRBV25-1 to TRBJ2-7, with D unclear. Germline assignment: CDR1 MGHDK and CDR2 SYGVNS. The V and J ends lost 0 bases and 7 bases respectively, with 10 bases between them. The length of the CDR3 is 13 residues.

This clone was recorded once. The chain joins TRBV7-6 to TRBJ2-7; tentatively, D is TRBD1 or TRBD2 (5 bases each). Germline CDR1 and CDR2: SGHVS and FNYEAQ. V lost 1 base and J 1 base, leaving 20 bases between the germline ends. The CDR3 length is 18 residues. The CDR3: CASSLVWPPGPPSYEQYF. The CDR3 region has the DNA TGTGCCAGCAGCTTAGTATGGCCGCCGGGGCCCCCGTCCTACGAGCAGTACTTC.

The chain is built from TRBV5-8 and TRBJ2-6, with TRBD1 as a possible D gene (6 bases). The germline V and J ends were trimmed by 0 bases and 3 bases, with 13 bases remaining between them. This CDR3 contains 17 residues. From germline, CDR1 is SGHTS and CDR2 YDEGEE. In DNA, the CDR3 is TGTGCCAGCAGCTTGGGCCACTCAGGGGATGGGGCCAACGTCCTGACTTTC. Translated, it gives CASSLGHSGDGANVLTF.

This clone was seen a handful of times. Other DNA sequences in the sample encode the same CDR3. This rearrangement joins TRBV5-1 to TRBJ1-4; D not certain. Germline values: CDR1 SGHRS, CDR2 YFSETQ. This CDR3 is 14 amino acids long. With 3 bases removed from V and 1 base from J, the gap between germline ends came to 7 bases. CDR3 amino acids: CASSSGETNEKLFF. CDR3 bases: TGCGCCAGCAGCTCAGGAGAAACTAATGAAAAACTGTTTTTT.

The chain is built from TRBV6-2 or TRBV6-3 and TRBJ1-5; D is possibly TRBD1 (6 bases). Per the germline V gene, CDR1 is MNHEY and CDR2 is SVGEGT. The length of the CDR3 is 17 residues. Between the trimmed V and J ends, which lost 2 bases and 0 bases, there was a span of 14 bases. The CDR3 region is CASSYQDSPYSNQPQHF. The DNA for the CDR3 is TGTGCCAGCAGTTACCAGGACAGCCCTTATAGCAATCAGCCCCAGCATTTT.

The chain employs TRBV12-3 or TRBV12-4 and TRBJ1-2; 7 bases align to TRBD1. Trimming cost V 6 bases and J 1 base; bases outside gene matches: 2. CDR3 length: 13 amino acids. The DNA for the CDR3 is TGTGCCAGCAGGGGACAGAATAACTATGGCTACACCTTC. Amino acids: CASRGQNNYGYTF.

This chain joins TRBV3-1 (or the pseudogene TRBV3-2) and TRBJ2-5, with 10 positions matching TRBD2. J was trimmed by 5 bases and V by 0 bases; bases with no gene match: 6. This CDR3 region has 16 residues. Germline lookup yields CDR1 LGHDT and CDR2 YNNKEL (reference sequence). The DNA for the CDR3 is TGTGCCAGCAGCCAAGATTACGCGACTAGCGGGGAGACCCAGTACTTC. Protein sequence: CASSQDYATSGETQYF.

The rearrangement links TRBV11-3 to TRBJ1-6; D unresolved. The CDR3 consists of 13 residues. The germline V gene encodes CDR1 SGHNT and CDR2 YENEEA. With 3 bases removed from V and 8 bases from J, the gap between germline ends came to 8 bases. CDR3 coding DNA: TGTGCCAGCAGCTTGGAGAGCTATTCACCCCTCCACTTT. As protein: CASSLESYSPLHF.

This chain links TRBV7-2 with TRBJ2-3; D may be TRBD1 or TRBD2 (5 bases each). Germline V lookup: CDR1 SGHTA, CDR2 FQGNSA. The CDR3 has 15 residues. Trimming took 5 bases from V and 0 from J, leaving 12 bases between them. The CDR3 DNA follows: TGTGCCAGCAGCATATTGGGGGTTAGCACAGATACGCAGTATTTT. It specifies CASSILGVSTDTQYF.